The 13 T cell receptor beta chains presented below share a single source sample, sequenced in a study of cytomegalovirus exposure and HLA in healthy donors. Generated by immunoSEQ multiplex PCR, the TCRdb table keeps only in-frame clones and is missing some. The data show some 170,000 clones, around nine tenths seen once. Material: PBMCs. These receptor sequences come from a man younger than 35 in good health and CMV-seropositive.

The chain carries TRBV28 and TRBJ1-3, with TRBD1 identical over 7 bases. Germline CDR1 reads MDHEN; CDR2 reads SYDVKM. The CDR3 is 13 residues long. After removal of 8 bases from V and 8 bases from J, the junction contained 9 bases not matched to a gene. The CDR3 region is CASRRDRSHTIYF. As DNA, the CDR3 is TGTGCCAGCCGCCGGGACAGATCTCACACCATATATTTT.

The rearrangement links TRBV7-3 to TRBJ1-1; D is possibly TRBD1 (5 bases). Germline-derived CDR1 and CDR2 are SGHTA and FQGTGA. The V end was cut by 6 bases, the J end by 3 bases, with 11 bases between. This CDR3 region has 13 residues. The CDR3 DNA is TGTGCCAGCAGGCAGGGCCGAGACACTGAAGCTTTCTTT. Translating it yields CASRQGRDTEAFF.

V and J are TRBV6-5 and TRBJ1-2; D is possibly TRBD1 (5 bases). The CDR3 totals 15 residues. V shed 0 bases and J shed 4 bases, with 12 bases lying between them. The germline V gene encodes CDR1 MNHEY and CDR2 SVGAGI. The CDR3 here is CASSYSSRQSYGYTF. The DNA of the CDR3 is TGTGCCAGCAGTTACTCCAGTCGACAGAGCTATGGCTACACCTTC.

CDR3: CASSLIPYPDTQYF. Here the CDR3 DNA reads TGTGCCAGCAGTTTAATCCCCTACCCAGATACGCAGTATTTT. The gene calls are TRBV27 and TRBJ2-3; D is ambiguous. The germline V and J ends were trimmed by 2 bases and 4 bases, with 10 bases remaining between them. CDR1 is MNHEY and CDR2 is SMNVEV in the germline V gene (reference sequence). CDR3 length: 14 amino acids.

J is TRBJ1-2 and V is TRBV18; 7 bases line up with TRBD1. With V trimmed by 0 bases and J by 6 bases, 7 bases remained unmatched. This CDR3 is 15 amino acids long. Germline CDR1 and CDR2: KGHSH and LQKENI. The CDR3 here is CASSPPGQRWDGYTF. Here the CDR3 DNA reads TGTGCCAGCTCACCACCGGGACAGAGATGGGATGGCTACACCTTC.

With respect to this clone: The sample contains more than one DNA sequence encoding this CDR3. This chain links TRBV9 with TRBJ2-7, with 9 bases lining up with TRBD1. CDR3 size: 15 residues. V shed 2 bases, J shed 1 base, and the junction held 4 bases outside the gene matches. Per germline, CDR1 SGDLS and CDR2 YYNGEE. The CDR3 nucleotides are TGTGCCAGCAGCGTGGGGGGGACAGGGTCCTACGAGCAGTACTTC. Protein product: CASSVGGTGSYEQYF.

The chain joins TRBV7-3 to TRBJ2-6, with D possibly being TRBD1 (6 bases). In germline, CDR1 is SGHTA, CDR2 FQGTGA. Trimming shortened V by 5 bases and J by 2 bases, and 13 bases separated the two germline ends. The CDR3 has 16 residues. Written as DNA, the CDR3 is TGTGCCAGCAGCCGTACCCCAGGGGCTGGGGCCAACGTCCTGACTTTC. It codes for CASSRTPGAGANVLTF.

The rearrangement uses TRBV28 and TRBJ2-3; the match to TRBD2 covers 9 bases. Germline V lookup: CDR1 MDHEN, CDR2 SYDVKM. The CDR3 is 15 residues long. J gave up 2 bases and V 4 bases, and 4 bases lay outside the gene matches. The CDR3 sequence is CASSYLAGNTDTQYF. CDR3 bases: TGTGCCAGCAGTTACCTAGCGGGGAACACAGATACGCAGTATTTT.

The rearrangement joins TRBV28 to TRBJ2-7; D is possibly TRBD2 (6 bases). In germline, CDR1 is MDHEN, CDR2 SYDVKM. The CDR3 spans 11 residues. The CDR3 loop is CAWRGLYEQYF. The CDR3 nucleotides read TGTGCGTGGAGGGGCCTTTACGAGCAGTACTTC.

This chain joins TRBV15 and TRBJ1-5, with TRBD1 matching 9 bases. Germline V gives CDR1 LNHNV, CDR2 YYDKDF (reference sequence). Trimming cost V 6 bases and J 4 bases; bases outside gene matches: 4. The CDR3 runs 14 residues. This CDR3 reads CATRGDRENQPQHF. The CDR3 nucleotides are TGTGCCACCAGGGGGGACAGGGAAAATCAGCCCCAGCATTTT. The full variable domain, with the rest looked up from reference TRBV15 and TRBJ1-5, is DAMVIQNPRYQVTQFGKPVTLSCSQTLNHNVMYWYQQKSSQAPKLLFHYYDKDFNNEADTPDNFQSRRPNTSFCFLDIRSPGLGDTAMYLCATRGDRENQPQHFGDGTRLSIL.

This chain uses TRBV13 with TRBJ1-1; perhaps TRBD1 as D (6 bases). The CDR3 sequence is 13 residues long. Trimming left V 5 bases short and J 7 bases short, with 14 bases between. Germline values: CDR1 PRHDT, CDR2 FYEKMQ (reference sequence). In DNA form, the CDR3 reads TGTGCCAGCAGCATAGTCGGACAGCTTGAAGCTTTCTTT. Protein: CASSIVGQLEAFF.

The chain links TRBV18 to TRBJ2-3; the match to TRBD2 covers 11 bases. The CDR3 extends over 17 amino acids. Germline assignment: CDR1 KGHSH and CDR2 LQKENI. Trimming took 2 bases from V and 5 from J; bases not matched to a gene: 9. CDR3 residues: CASSPGTSGSNLDTQYF. CDR3 nucleotide sequence: TGTGCCAGCTCACCAGGGACTAGCGGTTCCAACCTAGATACGCAGTATTTT.

The CDR3 loop reads CASLPLTGFNNEQFF. CDR3 nucleotides: TGTGCCAGTCTTCCCCTGACAGGGTTTAACAATGAGCAGTTCTTC. The chain employs TRBV2 and TRBJ2-1, with 7 bases identical to TRBD1. V lost 9 bases and J lost 5; bases outside the gene matches: 13. The CDR3 is 15 residues long. Germline V lookup: CDR1 SNHLY, CDR2 FYNNEI.